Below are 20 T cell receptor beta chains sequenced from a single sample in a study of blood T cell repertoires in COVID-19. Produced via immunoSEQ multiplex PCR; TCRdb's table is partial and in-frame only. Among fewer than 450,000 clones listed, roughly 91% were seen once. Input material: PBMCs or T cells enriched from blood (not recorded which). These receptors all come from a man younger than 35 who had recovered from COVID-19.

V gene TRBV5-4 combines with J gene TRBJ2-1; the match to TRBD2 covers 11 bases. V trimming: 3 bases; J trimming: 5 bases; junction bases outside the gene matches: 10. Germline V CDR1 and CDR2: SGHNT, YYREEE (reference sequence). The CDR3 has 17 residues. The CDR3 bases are TGTGCCAGCAGCTCAAAAACGGGACTAGCGGACCACAATGAGCAGTTCTTC. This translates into CASSSKTGLADHNEQFF.

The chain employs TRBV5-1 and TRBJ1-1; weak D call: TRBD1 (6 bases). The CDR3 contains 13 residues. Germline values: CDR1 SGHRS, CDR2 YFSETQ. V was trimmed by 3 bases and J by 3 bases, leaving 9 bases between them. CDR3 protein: CASSWTDYTEAFF. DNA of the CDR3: TGCGCCAGCAGCTGGACAGACTACACTGAAGCTTTCTTT.

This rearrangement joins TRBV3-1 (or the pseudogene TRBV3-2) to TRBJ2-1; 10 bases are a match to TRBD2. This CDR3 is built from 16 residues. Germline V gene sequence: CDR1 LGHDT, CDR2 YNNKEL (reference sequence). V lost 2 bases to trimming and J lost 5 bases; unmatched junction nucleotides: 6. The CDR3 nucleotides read TGTGCCAGCAGCCAATTAGGAACTAGCGGGAACAATGAGCAGTTCTTC. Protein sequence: CASSQLGTSGNNEQFF.

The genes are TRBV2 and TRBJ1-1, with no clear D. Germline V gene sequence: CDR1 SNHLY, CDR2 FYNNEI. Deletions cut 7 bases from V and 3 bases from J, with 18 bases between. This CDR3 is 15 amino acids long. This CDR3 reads CASTTIETGYTEAFF. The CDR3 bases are TGTGCCAGCACTACCATTGAGACTGGGTACACTGAAGCTTTCTTT.

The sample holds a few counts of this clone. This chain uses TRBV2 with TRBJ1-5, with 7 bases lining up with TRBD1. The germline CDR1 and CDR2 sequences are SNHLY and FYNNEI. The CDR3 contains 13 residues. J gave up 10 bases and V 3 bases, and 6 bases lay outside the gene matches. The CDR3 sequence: CASSDDRDSPQHF. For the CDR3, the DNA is TGTGCCAGCAGTGACGACAGGGATTCTCCCCAGCATTTT. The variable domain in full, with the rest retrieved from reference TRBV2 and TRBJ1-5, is EPEVTQTPSHQVTQMGQEVILRCVPISNHLYFYWYRQILGQKVEFLVSFYNNEISEKSEIFDDQFSVERPDGSNFTLKIRSTKLEDSAMYFCASSDDRDSPQHFGDGTRLSIL.

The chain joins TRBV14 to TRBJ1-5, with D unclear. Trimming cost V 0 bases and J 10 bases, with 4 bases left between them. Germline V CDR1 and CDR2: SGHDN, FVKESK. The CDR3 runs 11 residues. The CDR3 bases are TGTGCCAGCAGCCAAGATAAACCCCAGCATTTT. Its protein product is CASSQDKPQHF. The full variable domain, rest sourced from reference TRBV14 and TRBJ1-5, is EAGVTQFPSHSVIEKGQTVTLRCDPISGHDNLYWYRRVMGKEIKFLLHFVKESKQDESGMPNNRFLAERTGGTYSTLKVQPAELEDSGVYFCASSQDKPQHFGDGTRLSIL.

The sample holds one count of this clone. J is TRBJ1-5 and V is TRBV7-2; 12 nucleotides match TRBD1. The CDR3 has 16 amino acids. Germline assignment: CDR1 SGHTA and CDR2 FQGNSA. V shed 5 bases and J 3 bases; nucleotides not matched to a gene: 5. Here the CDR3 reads CASSDRDRGPNQPQHF. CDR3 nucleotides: TGTGCCAGCAGCGACCGGGACAGGGGGCCCAATCAGCCCCAGCATTTT.

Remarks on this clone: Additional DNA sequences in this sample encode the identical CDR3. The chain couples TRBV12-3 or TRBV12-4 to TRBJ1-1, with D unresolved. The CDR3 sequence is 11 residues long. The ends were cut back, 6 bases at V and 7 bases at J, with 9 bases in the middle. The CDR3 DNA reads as TGTGCCAGCAGCTCTGGACTTGAAGCTTTCTTT. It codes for CASSSGLEAFF.

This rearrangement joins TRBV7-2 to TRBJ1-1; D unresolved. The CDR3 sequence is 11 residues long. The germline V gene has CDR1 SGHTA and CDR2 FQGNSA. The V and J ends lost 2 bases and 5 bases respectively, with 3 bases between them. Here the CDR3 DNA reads TGTGCCAGCAGCTTATCTACTGAAGCTTTCTTT. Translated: CASSLSTEAFF.

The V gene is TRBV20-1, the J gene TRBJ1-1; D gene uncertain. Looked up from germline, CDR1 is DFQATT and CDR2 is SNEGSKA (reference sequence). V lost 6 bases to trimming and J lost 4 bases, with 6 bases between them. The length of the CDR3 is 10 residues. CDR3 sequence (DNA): TGCAGTGCCCTAAGCACTGAAGCTTTCTTT. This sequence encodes CSALSTEAFF.

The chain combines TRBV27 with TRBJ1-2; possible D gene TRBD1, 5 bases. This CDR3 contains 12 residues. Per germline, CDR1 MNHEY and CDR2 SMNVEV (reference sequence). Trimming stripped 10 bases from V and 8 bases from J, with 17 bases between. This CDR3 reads CATRRGGEGYTF. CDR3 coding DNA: TGTGCCACCCGGCGTGGGGGGGAGGGCTACACCTTC.

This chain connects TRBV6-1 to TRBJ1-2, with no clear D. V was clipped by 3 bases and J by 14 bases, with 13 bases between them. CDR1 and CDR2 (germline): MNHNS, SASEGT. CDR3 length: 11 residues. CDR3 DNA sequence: TGTGCCAGCAGTGACGGTCCATACGAGACCTTC. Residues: CASSDGPYETF.

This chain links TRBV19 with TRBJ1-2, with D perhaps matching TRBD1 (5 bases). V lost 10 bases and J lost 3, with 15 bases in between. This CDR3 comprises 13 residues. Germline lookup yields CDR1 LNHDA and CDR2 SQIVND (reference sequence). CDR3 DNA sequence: TGTGCCACCTGGGGCAGGGCCCACTATGGCTACACCTTC. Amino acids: CATWGRAHYGYTF.

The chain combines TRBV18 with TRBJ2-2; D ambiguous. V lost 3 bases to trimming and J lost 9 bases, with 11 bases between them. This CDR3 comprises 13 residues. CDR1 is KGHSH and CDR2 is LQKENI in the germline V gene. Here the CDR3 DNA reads TGTGCCAGCTCACCGGGTAGCCCGCGGGAGCTGTTTTTT. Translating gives CASSPGSPRELFF.

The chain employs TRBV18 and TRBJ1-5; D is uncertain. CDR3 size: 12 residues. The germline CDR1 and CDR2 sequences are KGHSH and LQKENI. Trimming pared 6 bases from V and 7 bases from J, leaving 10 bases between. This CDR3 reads CASSQPGQPQHF. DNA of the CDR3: TGTGCCAGCTCTCAGCCAGGACAGCCCCAGCATTTT.

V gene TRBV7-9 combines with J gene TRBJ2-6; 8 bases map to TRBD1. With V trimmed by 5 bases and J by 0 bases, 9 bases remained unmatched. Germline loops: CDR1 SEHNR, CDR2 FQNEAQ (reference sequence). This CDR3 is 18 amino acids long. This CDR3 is CASSAPGQGDSGANVLTF. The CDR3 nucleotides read TGTGCCAGCAGCGCCCCCGGACAGGGCGACTCTGGGGCCAACGTCCTGACTTTC.

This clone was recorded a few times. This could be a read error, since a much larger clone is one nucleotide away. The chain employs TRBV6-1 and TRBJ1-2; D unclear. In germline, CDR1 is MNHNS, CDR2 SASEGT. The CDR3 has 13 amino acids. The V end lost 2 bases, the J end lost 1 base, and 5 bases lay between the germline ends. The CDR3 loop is CASSEHSNYGYTF. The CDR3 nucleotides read TGTGCCAGCAGTGAACACAGTAACTATGGCTACACCTTC.

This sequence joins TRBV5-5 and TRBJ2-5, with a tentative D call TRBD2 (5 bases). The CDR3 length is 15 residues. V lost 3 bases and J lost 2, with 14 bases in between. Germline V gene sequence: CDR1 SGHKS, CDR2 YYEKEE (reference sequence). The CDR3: CASSSKGPGQETQYF. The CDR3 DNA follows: TGTGCCAGCAGCTCCAAAGGGCCGGGGCAAGAGACCCAGTACTTC.

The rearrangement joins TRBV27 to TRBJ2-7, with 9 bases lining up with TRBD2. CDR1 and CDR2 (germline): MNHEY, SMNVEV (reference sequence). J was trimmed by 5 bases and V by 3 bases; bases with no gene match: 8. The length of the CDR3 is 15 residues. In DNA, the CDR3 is TGTGCCAGCAGTTTTGGCGGGAGGGCAGCTAACGAGCAGTACTTC. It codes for CASSFGGRAANEQYF.

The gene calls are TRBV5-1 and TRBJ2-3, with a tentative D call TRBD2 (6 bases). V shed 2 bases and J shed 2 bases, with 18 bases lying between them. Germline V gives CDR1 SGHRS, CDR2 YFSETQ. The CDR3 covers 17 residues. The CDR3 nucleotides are TGCGCCAGCAGCTTTCGAGCTAGCGAACAGAACACAGATACGCAGTATTTT. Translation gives CASSFRASEQNTDTQYF.